A single sample gave rise to the 3 T cell receptor beta chains below, sequenced in a study of CD8 T cells in Susac syndrome. Reverse transcription of about 0.5 to 1 ug RNA used random hexamers. TCRdb re-called the immunoSEQ multiplex PCR reads with MiXCR, one entry per CDR3 protein. The sample has 400,000 to 550,000 distinct CDR3 sequences, approximately 85% seen once; the top ten hold about 0.12%. Sequencing used CD8+ T cells from PBMCs. Every receptor here comes from a human donor with multiple sclerosis.

The genes are TRBV21-1 and TRBJ2-7. TRBV21-1 is a documented pseudogene. The CDR3 is made up of 12 amino acids. CDR3 region: CASTDRSYEQYF. CDR3 in DNA: TGTGCCAGCACCGACCGGTCATACGAGCAGTACTTC.

The chain employs TRBV4-1 and TRBJ2-7, with D possibly being TRBD2 (5 bases). Deletions cut 0 bases from V and 3 bases from J, with 12 bases between. Germline V gives CDR1 MGHRA, CDR2 YSYEKL. CDR3 length: 15 amino acids. CDR3 DNA: TGCGCCAGCAGCCAAGACCCTGGACTGGTCTACGAGCAGTACTTC. Amino acids: CASSQDPGLVYEQYF.

The chain couples TRBV30 to TRBJ2-1; D gene ambiguous. CDR3 length equals 11 residues. Trimming took 5 bases from V and 9 from J, leaving 11 bases between them. Germline values: CDR1 GTSNPN, CDR2 SVGIG (reference sequence). The CDR3 loop is CAWGIVGEQFF. In DNA form, the CDR3 reads TGTGCCTGGGGCATAGTGGGTGAGCAGTTCTTC.